This TCR beta chain was recovered during a study of Tregs in tolerant kidney transplant recipients. The V gene end was trimmed by 0 bases and the J gene end by 4 bases; junction bases not matched to a gene: 8. This CDR3 has 16 residues. Germline V gene sequence: CDR1 MGHRA, CDR2 YSYEKL. The method was immunoSEQ multiplex PCR; TCRdb's version includes in-frame clones alone and lacks a portion of them. The sample has approximately 98,000 clones; around 90% are singletons. Sequencing used CD4+ T cells from blood, obtained before the transplant. The sequence was obtained from a human donor who received a combined kidney and bone marrow transplant. The chain links TRBV4-1 to TRBJ1-1; 7 nucleotides agree with TRBD1. The CDR3 is CASSQERIGGVTEAFF. The CDR3 coding sequence is TGCGCCAGCAGCCAAGAAAGGATAGGGGGCGTCACTGAAGCTTTCTTT.